This T cell receptor (beta chain) was captured in a study of CD8+ T cells in alopecia areata. Overall study context: Treatment comprised oral tofacitinib, 5 to 10 mg twice daily, in treated patients. Tofacitinib therapy lasting 6 to 18 months was followed by 6 months off drug.

The CDR3 extends over 15 amino acids. CDR1 is MNHEY, CDR2 SVGAGI, per germline. The V segment lost 0 bases and the J segment 6 bases; nucleotides outside the gene matches: 8. From alopecia areata patients, lesional scalp punch biopsies and peripheral blood were collected. To note about this clone: What it binds is unknown.

RNA extraction and reverse transcription yielded cDNA as sequencing template. Produced via immunoSEQ multiplex PCR; TCRdb's table is partial and in-frame only. The sample lists around 12,000 clones, 60% seen once, with about a fifth in the top ten. Study-level points and caveats: Shared TCR sequences were less clear between patients than in mice, possibly partly from HLA diversity. Normal scalp had lower clonality than lesional scalp, with alopecia totalis/universalis lesions showing this most strongly.

The sequence was obtained from a human donor with alopecia areata. The source material was skin. The V and J genes are TRBV6-5 and TRBJ2-7, with 7 bases identical to TRBD2. For the CDR3, the DNA is TGTGCCAGCAGTTACTCGACTGCGGGAGTTAGCGAGCAGTACTTC. This codes for CASSYSTAGVSEQYF.